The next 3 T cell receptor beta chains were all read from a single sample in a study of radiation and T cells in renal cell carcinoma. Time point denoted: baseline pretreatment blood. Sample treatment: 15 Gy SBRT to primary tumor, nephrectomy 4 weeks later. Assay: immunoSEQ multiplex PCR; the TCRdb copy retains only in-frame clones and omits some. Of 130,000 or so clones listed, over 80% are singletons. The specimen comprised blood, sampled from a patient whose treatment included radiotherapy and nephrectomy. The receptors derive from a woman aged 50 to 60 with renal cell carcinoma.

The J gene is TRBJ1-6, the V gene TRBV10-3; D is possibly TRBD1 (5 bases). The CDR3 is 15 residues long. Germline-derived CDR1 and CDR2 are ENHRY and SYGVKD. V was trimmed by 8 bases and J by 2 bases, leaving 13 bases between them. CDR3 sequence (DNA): TGTGCCATCGGATCAGGGAGGACCTATAATTCACCCCTCCACTTT. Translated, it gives CAIGSGRTYNSPLHF.

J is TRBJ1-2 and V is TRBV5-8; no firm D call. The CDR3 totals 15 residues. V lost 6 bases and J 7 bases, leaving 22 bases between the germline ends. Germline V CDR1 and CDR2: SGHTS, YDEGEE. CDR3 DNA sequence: TGTGCCAGCACCCTGGGTACACTCGCAGGTGGTGGCTACACCTTC. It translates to CASTLGTLAGGGYTF.

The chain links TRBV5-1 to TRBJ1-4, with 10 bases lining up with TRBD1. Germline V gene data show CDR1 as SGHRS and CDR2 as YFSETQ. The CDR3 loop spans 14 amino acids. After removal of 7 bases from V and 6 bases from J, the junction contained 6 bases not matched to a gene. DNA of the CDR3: TGCGCCAGCGGAACCGGGACAGGGGATGAAAAACTGTTTTTT. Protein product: CASGTGTGDEKLFF.